This T cell receptor beta chain comes out of a study of long-term antiretroviral therapy in people with HIV. Overall study findings and caveats: Spans of CDR3 length were tighter for HIV repertoires than for controls.

Points on this clone: Its antigen remains unidentified.

This CDR3 contains 14 residues. The germline V gene has CDR1 MNHEY and CDR2 SVGAGI. V lost 4 bases and J lost 2; bases outside the gene matches: 4. At least two post-ART and at least one pre-ART PBMC sample were available for each donor. The content of samples before DNA extraction was roughly 0.9-11 million cryopreserved PBMC. Runs used v3.0 of the immunoSEQ assay and were done at survey level. The method was immunoSEQ multiplex PCR; TCRdb's version includes in-frame clones alone and lacks a portion of them. The table includes tens of thousands of clones, roughly 87% detected once. Sequencing used unsorted PBMCs, obtained 0.6 years after starting antiretroviral therapy. The rearrangement joins TRBV6-5 to TRBJ2-7, with TRBD1 matching 8 bases. This receptor was identified in a man aged 18 to 30 with HIV. CDR3 DNA sequence: TGTGCCAGCAGTTCAGGGGGCCGTACCTACGAGCAGTACTTC. Translating gives CASSSGGRTYEQYF.